Each of the 5 T cell receptor beta chains below was sequenced from the same sample in a study of T cell changes during pregnancy in multiple sclerosis. Sequencing was performed with immunoSEQ multiplex PCR; in TCRdb, only in-frame clones are kept and a portion is missing. This table holds some 90,000 clones, roughly 89% found once. The specimen was peripheral blood, collected after pregnancy. The source of these receptors is a female donor in good health, enrolled as a control in a pregnancy study.

The V and J genes are TRBV7-3 and TRBJ2-1, with a tentative D call TRBD2 (6 bases). The CDR3 totals 16 residues. Germline V CDR1 and CDR2: SGHTA, FQGTGA. Trimming left V 4 bases short and J 4 bases short, with 17 bases between. In DNA, the CDR3 is TGTGCCAGCAGCTCCGGCCCCGTGGCGGGGTACAATGAGCAGTTCTTC. Translation gives CASSSGPVAGYNEQFF.

The rearrangement uses TRBV10-2 and TRBJ2-7, with TRBD2 identical over 9 bases. CDR1 is WSHSY and CDR2 is SAAADI in the germline V gene. The CDR3 spans 13 residues. Trimming at V came to 7 bases and at J to 5 bases, leaving 6 bases not matched to a gene. The CDR3: CASTRGGVDEQYF. The CDR3 nucleotides read TGCGCCAGCACGCGGGGGGGGGTCGACGAGCAGTACTTC.

V is TRBV4-2 and J is TRBJ2-2; maybe TRBD2 (6 bases). Trimming removed 1 base from V and 0 bases from J, with 18 bases in between. The CDR3 totals 19 residues. Germline V gene lookup returns CDR1 LGHNA and CDR2 YNFKEQ. Here the CDR3 reads CASSQVASSARTNTGELFF. The CDR3 DNA reads as TGTGCCAGCAGCCAAGTGGCTTCTAGCGCCCGAACGAACACCGGGGAGCTGTTTTTT.

The chain employs TRBV5-1 and TRBJ1-6, with a tentative D call TRBD1 (5 bases). The germline V gene encodes CDR1 SGHRS and CDR2 YFSETQ. V dropped 3 bases and J dropped 7 bases, with 8 bases sitting between them. The length of the CDR3 is 13 residues. The CDR3 here is CASSSQGNSPLHF. CDR3 in DNA: TGCGCCAGCAGCTCTCAGGGCAATTCACCCCTCCACTTT.

J is TRBJ2-5 and V is TRBV11-2; TRBD2 matches 8 bases. The CDR3 runs 16 residues. The J segment lost 5 bases and the V segment lost 0 bases, leaving 8 bases of the junction unmatched. The germline CDR1 and CDR2 sequences are SGHAT and FQNNGV. This chain's CDR3 is CASSLETTSGGETQYF. The CDR3 coding sequence is TGTGCCAGCAGCTTAGAGACTACTAGCGGTGGGGAGACCCAGTACTTC.